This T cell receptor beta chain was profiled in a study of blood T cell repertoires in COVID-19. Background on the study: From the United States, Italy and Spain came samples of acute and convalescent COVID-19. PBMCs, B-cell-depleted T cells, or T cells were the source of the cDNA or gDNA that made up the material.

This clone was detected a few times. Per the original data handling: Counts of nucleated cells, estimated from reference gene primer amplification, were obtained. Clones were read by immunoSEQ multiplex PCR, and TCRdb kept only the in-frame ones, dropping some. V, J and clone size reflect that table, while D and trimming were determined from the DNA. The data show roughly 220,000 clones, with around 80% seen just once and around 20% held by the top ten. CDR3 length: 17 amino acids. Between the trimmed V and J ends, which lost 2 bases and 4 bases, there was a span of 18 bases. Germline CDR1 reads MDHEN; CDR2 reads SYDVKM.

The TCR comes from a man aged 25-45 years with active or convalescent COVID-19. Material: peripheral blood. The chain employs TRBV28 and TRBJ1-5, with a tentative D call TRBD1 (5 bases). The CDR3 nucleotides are TGTGCCAGCAGTTTAGGTTACGGCAGGGCATATAATCAGCCCCAGCATTTT. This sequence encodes CASSLGYGRAYNQPQHF.